This T cell receptor (beta chain) was retrieved from a study of blood T cell repertoires in COVID-19. Study in general: PBMCs, B-cell-depleted T cells, or T cells were the source of the cDNA or gDNA that made up the material.

The CDR3 runs 13 residues. The germline CDR1 and CDR2 sequences are LNHDA and SQIVND (reference sequence). V shed 1 base and J 5 bases; nucleotides not matched to a gene: 2. This table comes from immunoSEQ multiplex PCR, and its TCRdb copy is limited to in-frame clones, with some not included. The sample has some 270,000 clones; approximately 85% are singletons. The clonotype was recovered from a woman in her forties or fifties with acute COVID-19. The material sequenced was PBMCs or T cells enriched from blood (not recorded which). The J gene is TRBJ2-7, the V gene TRBV19; 7 nucleotides line up with TRBD1. CDR3 in amino acids: CASSIGQGHEQYF. The CDR3 bases are TGTGCCAGTAGTATAGGACAGGGTCACGAGCAGTACTTC.